This section outlines one TCR beta chain sequence together with its context. The time point is: pretreatment peripheral blood. The data were taken from a study of PD-L1 blockade in urothelial cancer. Germline assignment: CDR1 SNHLY and CDR2 FYNNEI. The CDR3 sequence is 16 residues long. J lost 2 bases, V lost 6 bases, and 11 bases had no gene match. TCRdb keeps only in-frame clones here, not all; method: immunoSEQ multiplex PCR. The top ten hold 1.5% to 2.5% of the sample, which has around 100,000 clones, about nine tenths seen once. This chain connects TRBV2 to TRBJ2-3, with TRBD2 matching 7 bases. This TCR was sampled from a man aged 60 to 69 with urothelial cancer. Source: PBMCs, taken around atezolizumab (anti-PD-L1) treatment. The CDR3 nucleotides read TGTGCCAGCAGGGCGGGGAGGGCCTCTTACACAGATACGCAGTATTTT. Translated: CASRAGRASYTDTQYF.